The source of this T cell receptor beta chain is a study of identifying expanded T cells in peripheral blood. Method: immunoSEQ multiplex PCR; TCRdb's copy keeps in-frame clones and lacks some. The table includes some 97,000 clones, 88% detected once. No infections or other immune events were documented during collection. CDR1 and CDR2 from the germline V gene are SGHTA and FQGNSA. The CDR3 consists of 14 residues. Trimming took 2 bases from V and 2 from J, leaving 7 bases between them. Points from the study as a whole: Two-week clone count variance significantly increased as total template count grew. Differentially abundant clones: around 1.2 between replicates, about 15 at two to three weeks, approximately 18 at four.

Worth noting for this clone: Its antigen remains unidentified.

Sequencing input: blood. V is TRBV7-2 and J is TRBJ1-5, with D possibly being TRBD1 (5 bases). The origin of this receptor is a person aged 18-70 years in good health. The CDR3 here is CASSLTGGNQPQHF. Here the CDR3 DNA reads TGTGCCAGCAGCTTAACGGGGGGCAATCAGCCCCAGCATTTT.